The 27 T cell receptor beta chains below come from one sample, sequenced in a study of human T cells and chemical hapten exposure. From the RACE reads, TCRdb called clonotypes with MiXCR, one entry per CDR3 protein. The sample yields nearly 350,000 distinct CDR3 sequences, 6% to 8.5% seen once. Noted time point: patch test 1, 2 weeks after DPC sensitization. The treatment is: therapeutic diphenylcyclopropenone sensitization with weekly scalp DPC. Specimen: whole blood, collected in connection with sensitization to the hapten diphenylcyclopropenone (DPC). All receptors come from a woman under 30 with alopecia areata. Some clones in this sample may be carry-over from other donors' samples.

In its sample, this clonotype was seen many times. This chain joins TRBV20-1 and TRBJ1-3; D is undetermined. Per the germline V gene, CDR1 is DFQATT and CDR2 is SNEGSKA (reference sequence). The CDR3 loop spans 15 amino acids. The germline V and J ends were trimmed by 4 bases and 0 bases, with 13 bases remaining between them. DNA for the CDR3: TGCAGTGCTACCAGCCCAGGAGCCTCTGGAAACACCATATATTTT. It is translated as CSATSPGASGNTIYF.

The gene calls are TRBV7-9 and TRBJ1-2; D possibly corresponds to TRBD1 (5 bases). With 0 bases removed from V and 8 bases from J, the gap between germline ends came to 10 bases. Germline loops: CDR1 SEHNR, CDR2 FQNEAQ (reference sequence). The CDR3 extends over 13 amino acids. CDR3 sequence: CASSLAGGEGYTF. CDR3 sequence (DNA): TGTGCCAGCAGCTTAGCTGGGGGTGAAGGCTACACCTTC.

This clonotype showed up just a few times. This chain uses TRBV20-1 with TRBJ2-3; TRBD2 is a possible D gene (6 bases). The CDR3 loop spans 14 amino acids. Germline CDR1 is DFQATT and CDR2 is SNEGSKA (reference sequence). V was trimmed by 5 bases and J by 7 bases, leaving 19 bases between them. CDR3 bases: TGCAGTGCTCCCCACGGCGGGGATGGAAATACGCAGTATTTT. This sequence encodes CSAPHGGDGNTQYF.

This chain links TRBV2 with TRBJ2-2; D could derive from TRBD1 or TRBD2 (7 bases each). Germline V gives CDR1 SNHLY, CDR2 FYNNEI. The CDR3 totals 16 residues. V lost 6 bases to trimming and J lost 2 bases, with 16 bases between them. The CDR3 region has the DNA TGTGCCAGCAGCCCCCAGGGGGGGACTAACACCGGGGAGCTGTTTTTT. It encodes CASSPQGGTNTGELFF. Together with reference TRBV2 and TRBJ2-2, the CDR3 gives the full variable domain: EPEVTQTPSHQVTQMGQEVILRCVPISNHLYFYWYRQILGQKVEFLVSFYNNEISEKSEIFDDQFSVERPDGSNFTLKIRSTKLEDSAMYFCASSPQGGTNTGELFFGEGSRLTVL.

This clonotype showed up many times. The chain has TRBV9 and TRBJ2-1; 8 positions match TRBD2. CDR1 and CDR2 (germline): SGDLS, YYNGEE. The trim removed 2 bases at V and 4 bases at J, leaving 5 bases unmatched. The CDR3 sequence is 15 residues long. The CDR3 loop reads CASSVRSGGYNEQFF. DNA for the CDR3: TGTGCCAGCAGCGTTCGGAGCGGGGGTTACAATGAGCAGTTCTTC.

The chain recombines TRBV7-2 with TRBJ1-1; 7 bases fit TRBD1. This CDR3 spans 15 amino acids. After removal of 2 bases from V and 3 bases from J, the junction contained 6 bases not matched to a gene. CDR1 is SGHTA, CDR2 FQGNSA, per germline. The CDR3 loop is CASSLRAGGDTEAFF. CDR3 in DNA: TGTGCCAGCAGCTTAAGGGCAGGGGGAGACACTGAAGCTTTCTTT.

The genes are TRBV12-3 or TRBV12-4 and TRBJ2-4; 12 positions match TRBD1. V dropped 5 bases and J dropped 3; count of bases not matched to a gene: 8. The CDR3 is 17 amino acids. The CDR3 loop is CASSRDRGLEGKNIQYF. DNA of the CDR3: TGTGCCAGCAGTCGGGACAGGGGGCTTGAGGGCAAAAACATTCAGTACTTC.

In its sample, this clonotype was seen many times. The V and J genes are TRBV18 and TRBJ2-3, with 7 nucleotides matching TRBD1. Germline lookup yields CDR1 KGHSH and CDR2 LQKENI. The length of the CDR3 is 18 residues. V dropped 3 bases and J dropped 4; count of bases not matched to a gene: 16. This chain's CDR3 is CASSPDSGGQAGADTQYF. The CDR3 DNA follows: TGTGCCAGCTCACCGGACAGTGGAGGACAGGCTGGGGCAGATACGCAGTATTTT.

The table lists this clonotype with many counts. This chain connects TRBV5-1 to TRBJ2-4, with TRBD1 matching 9 bases. Germline V gene lookup returns CDR1 SGHRS and CDR2 YFSETQ. J was trimmed by 0 bases and V by 3 bases; bases with no gene match: 4. This CDR3 has 16 amino acids. The CDR3 bases are TGCGCCAGCAGCTCATACAGGGGGCTAGCCAAAAACATTCAGTACTTC. Its translation is CASSSYRGLAKNIQYF.

A few counts support this clonotype. J is TRBJ2-1 and V is TRBV24-1, with a possible D match to TRBD1 (5 bases). The V end was cut by 4 bases, the J end by 8 bases, with 14 bases between. The CDR3 totals 14 residues. From germline, CDR1 is KGHDR and CDR2 SFDVKD. The CDR3 here is CATSDQAGFDEQFF. DNA for the CDR3: TGTGCCACCAGTGACCAAGCAGGGTTCGATGAGCAGTTCTTC.

Ten or more counts support this clonotype. The rearrangement uses TRBV29-1 and TRBJ2-3, with 7 bases identical to TRBD2. The J segment lost 1 base and the V segment lost 7 bases, leaving 8 bases of the junction unmatched. The CDR3 is 14 amino acids. The V gene's germline CDR1 is SQVTM and CDR2 ANQGSEA. CDR3 bases: TGCAGCGGACAACGGGGGGAGGGCACAGATACGCAGTATTTT. It yields the protein CSGQRGEGTDTQYF.

This sequence joins TRBV4-3 and TRBJ1-5; 8 positions agree with TRBD1. This CDR3 is 15 amino acids long. Germline CDR1 is LGHNA and CDR2 is YSLEER. The trim removed 3 bases at V and 5 bases at J, leaving 6 bases unmatched. CDR3 DNA sequence: TGCGCCAGCAGCCAGGTACTACAGGGGGATCAGCCCCAGCATTTT. This sequence encodes CASSQVLQGDQPQHF.

The V and J genes are TRBV7-9 and TRBJ1-4; D ambiguous. V was clipped by 3 bases and J by 8 bases, with 13 bases between them. The germline V gene has CDR1 SEHNR and CDR2 FQNEAQ (reference sequence). The CDR3 is made up of 14 amino acids. The CDR3 reads CASSLVDRREKLFF. The CDR3 DNA is TGTGCCAGCAGCTTGGTGGACCGGCGGGAAAAACTGTTTTTT.

This clonotype was observed a few times. The chain is built from TRBV12-3 or TRBV12-4 and TRBJ2-6; 9 bases fit TRBD1. V trimming: 6 bases; J trimming: 2 bases; junction bases outside the gene matches: 5. The CDR3 sequence is 16 residues long. CDR3 protein: CASSRTGAAGANVLTF. In nucleotides, the CDR3 is TGTGCCAGCAGCCGGACAGGGGCAGCTGGGGCCAACGTCCTGACTTTC.

This clonotype appeared a few times. The chain employs TRBV6-2 or TRBV6-3 and TRBJ1-6, with D unclear. CDR1 and CDR2 (germline): MNHEY, SVGEGT. The CDR3 is made up of 16 amino acids. Between the trimmed V and J ends, which lost 2 bases and 6 bases, there was a span of 14 bases. For the CDR3, the DNA is TGTGCCAGCAGTTACGGGGTCGGACCGACTAATTCACCCCTCCACTTT. Encoded protein: CASSYGVGPTNSPLHF.

This clonotype turned up a few times. The chain carries TRBV7-6 and TRBJ1-5; TRBD1 aligns across 7 bases. The CDR3 spans 18 residues. CDR1 is SGHVS and CDR2 is FNYEAQ in the germline V gene. The ends lost 5 bases at V and 1 base at J; junction bases unmatched: 14. The CDR3 nucleotides read TGTGCCAGCAGCACATACAGGGGTAGGATCTCAAGCAATCAGCCCCAGCATTTT. It is translated as CASSTYRGRISSNQPQHF.

This clonotype was seen ten or more times. The rearrangement joins TRBV27 to TRBJ1-4; D might be TRBD1 (5 bases). Looked up from germline, CDR1 is MNHEY and CDR2 is SMNVEV (reference sequence). This CDR3 has 13 residues. V lost 3 bases to trimming and J lost 7 bases, with 9 bases between them. The CDR3 protein is CASSFSGTEKLFF. The CDR3 nucleotides are TGTGCCAGCAGTTTTTCGGGGACTGAAAAACTGTTTTTT.

V gene TRBV7-9 combines with J gene TRBJ1-4; 10 bases map to TRBD1. Germline-derived CDR1 and CDR2 are SEHNR and FQNEAQ (reference sequence). The CDR3 is 16 amino acids. J was trimmed by 6 bases and V by 5 bases; bases with no gene match: 9. CDR3 sequence reads: CASSLTSGTGDEKLFF. Here the CDR3 DNA reads TGTGCCAGCAGCCTTACTTCCGGGACAGGGGATGAAAAACTGTTTTTT.

This clonotype has ten or more counts. The chain carries TRBV15 and TRBJ2-7; D might be TRBD2 (5 bases). Trimming took 1 base from V and 1 from J, leaving 8 bases between them. The CDR3 covers 14 residues. Per the germline V gene, CDR1 is LNHNV and CDR2 is YYDKDF (reference sequence). DNA for the CDR3: TGTGCCACCAGCAGAGCCCGGGGTTCCTACGAGCAGTACTTC. Encoded protein: CATSRARGSYEQYF.

This clonotype showed up many times. The chain carries TRBV4-2 and TRBJ1-2; unclear D gene. The length of the CDR3 is 14 residues. Trimming took 7 bases from V and 6 from J, leaving 18 bases between them. Germline assignment: CDR1 LGHNA and CDR2 YNFKEQ. Here the CDR3 DNA reads TGTGCCAGCACCCTTAGGTCCTCAGCGAATGGCTACACCTTC. As protein: CASTLRSSANGYTF.

The chain couples TRBV3-1 to TRBJ2-1; the match to TRBD1 covers 7 bases. This CDR3 region has 15 residues. CDR1 is LGHDT, CDR2 YNNKEL, per germline (reference sequence). The J segment lost 0 bases and the V segment lost 5 bases, leaving 4 bases of the junction unmatched. The CDR3 spells CASSLPGGSYNEQFF. For the CDR3, the DNA is TGTGCCAGCAGCTTACCAGGGGGCTCCTACAATGAGCAGTTCTTC.

The chain employs TRBV12-5 and TRBJ1-1; no reliable D call. Trimming removed 2 bases from V and 2 bases from J, with 9 bases in between. The CDR3 has 14 residues. CDR1 is LGHNT, CDR2 FRNRAP, per germline. This chain's CDR3 is CASGLSAFNTEAFF. CDR3 in DNA: TGTGCTAGTGGTTTGTCGGCGTTTAACACTGAAGCTTTCTTT.

The chain has TRBV27 and TRBJ1-2; D not certain. Trimming took off 3 bases at V and 8 bases at J, with 13 bases between the two ends. The CDR3 consists of 13 residues. CDR1 MNHEY and CDR2 SMNVEV come from the germline V gene (reference sequence). The DNA for the CDR3 is TGTGCCAGCAGTTTGGAGGGTCGCGGAGGCTACACCTTC. Its translation: CASSLEGRGGYTF.

The rearrangement joins TRBV29-1 to TRBJ1-2, with no clear D. CDR3 size: 14 residues. Trimming shortened V by 0 bases and J by 4 bases, and 12 bases separated the two germline ends. Germline lookup yields CDR1 SQVTM and CDR2 ANQGSEA. Written as DNA, the CDR3 is TGCAGCGTTGAAGATAGAAGGGATGGCTATGGCTACACCTTC. This gives the protein CSVEDRRDGYGYTF.

This CDR3 reads CASSAPAGGNTEAFF. Here the CDR3 DNA reads TGTGCCAGCAGCGCCCCGGCGGGCGGGAACACTGAAGCTTTCTTT. The chain is built from TRBV9 and TRBJ1-1; D remains ambiguous. This CDR3 is built from 15 residues. Germline V gene data show CDR1 as SGDLS and CDR2 as YYNGEE. The V end lost 3 bases, the J end lost 1 base, and 13 bases lay between the germline ends.

V gene TRBV10-3 combines with J gene TRBJ1-2; possible D gene TRBD1, 5 bases. Germline loops: CDR1 ENHRY, CDR2 SYGVKD. The V end lost 2 bases, the J end lost 5 bases, and 9 bases lay between the germline ends. This CDR3 contains 13 residues. The CDR3 sequence: CAISEDRVYGYTF. CDR3 nucleotides: TGTGCCATCAGTGAGGACAGAGTATATGGCTACACCTTC.

This clonotype was recorded at least ten times. The chain employs TRBV6-5 and TRBJ2-3, with 9 bases lining up with TRBD2. This CDR3 contains 16 residues. Germline V CDR1 and CDR2: MNHEY, SVGAGI. The trim removed 6 bases at V and 4 bases at J, leaving 11 bases unmatched. The chain's CDR3 is CASSHRGLAGPDTQYF. CDR3 nucleotide sequence: TGTGCCAGCAGCCACCGGGGACTAGCCGGCCCAGATACGCAGTATTTT.